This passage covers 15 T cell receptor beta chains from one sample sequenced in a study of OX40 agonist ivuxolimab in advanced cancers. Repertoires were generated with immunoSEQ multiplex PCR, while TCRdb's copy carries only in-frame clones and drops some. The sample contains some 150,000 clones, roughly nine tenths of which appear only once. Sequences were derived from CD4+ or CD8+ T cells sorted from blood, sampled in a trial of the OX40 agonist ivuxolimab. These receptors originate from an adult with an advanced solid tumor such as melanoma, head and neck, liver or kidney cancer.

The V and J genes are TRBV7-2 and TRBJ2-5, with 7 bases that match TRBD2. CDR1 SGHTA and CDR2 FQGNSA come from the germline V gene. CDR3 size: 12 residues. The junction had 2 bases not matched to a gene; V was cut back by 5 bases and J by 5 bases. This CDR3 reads CASSQTSETQYF. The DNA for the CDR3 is TGTGCCAGCAGCCAGACTAGCGAGACCCAGTACTTC.

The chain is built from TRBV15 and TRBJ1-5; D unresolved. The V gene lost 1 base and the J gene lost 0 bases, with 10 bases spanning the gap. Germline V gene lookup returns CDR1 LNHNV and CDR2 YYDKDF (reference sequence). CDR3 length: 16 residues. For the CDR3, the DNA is TGTGCCACCAGCAGAGTCCCGCGGATTAGCAATCAGCCCCAGCATTTT. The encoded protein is CATSRVPRISNQPQHF. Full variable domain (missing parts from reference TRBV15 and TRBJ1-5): DAMVIQNPRYQVTQFGKPVTLSCSQTLNHNVMYWYQQKSSQAPKLLFHYYDKDFNNEADTPDNFQSRRPNTSFCFLDIRSPGLGDTAMYLCATSRVPRISNQPQHFGDGTRLSIL.

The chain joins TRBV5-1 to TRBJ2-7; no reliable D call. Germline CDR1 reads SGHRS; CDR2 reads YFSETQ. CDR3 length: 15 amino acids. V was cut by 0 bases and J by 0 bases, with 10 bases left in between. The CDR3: CASSLARRVSYEQYF. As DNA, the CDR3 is TGCGCCAGCAGCTTGGCCAGGAGAGTCTCCTACGAGCAGTACTTC.

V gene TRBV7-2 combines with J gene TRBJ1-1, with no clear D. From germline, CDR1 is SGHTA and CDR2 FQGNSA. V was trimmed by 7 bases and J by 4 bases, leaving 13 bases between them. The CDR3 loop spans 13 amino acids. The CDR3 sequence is CASTFPPGTEAFF. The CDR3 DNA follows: TGTGCCAGCACATTCCCCCCAGGCACTGAAGCTTTCTTT.

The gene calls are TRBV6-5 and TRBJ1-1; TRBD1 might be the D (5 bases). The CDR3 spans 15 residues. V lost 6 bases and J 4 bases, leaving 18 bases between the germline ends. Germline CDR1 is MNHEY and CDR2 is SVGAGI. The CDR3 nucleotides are TGTGCCAGCAGCCCCCCCGGCAGGGCGGGCACTGAAGCTTTCTTT. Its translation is CASSPPGRAGTEAFF.

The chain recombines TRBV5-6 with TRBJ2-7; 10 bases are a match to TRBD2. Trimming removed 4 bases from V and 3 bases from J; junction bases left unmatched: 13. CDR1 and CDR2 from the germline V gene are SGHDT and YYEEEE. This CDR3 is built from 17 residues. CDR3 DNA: TGTGCCAGCAGCCTGAGAGGTGAAGCGGGAGGGTACTACGAGCAGTACTTC. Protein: CASSLRGEAGGYYEQYF.

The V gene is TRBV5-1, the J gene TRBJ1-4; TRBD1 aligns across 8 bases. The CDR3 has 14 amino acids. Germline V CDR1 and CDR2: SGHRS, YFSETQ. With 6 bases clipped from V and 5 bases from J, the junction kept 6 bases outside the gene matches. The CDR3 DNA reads TGCGCCAGCACAATGGGACAGGAAAATGAAAAACTGTTTTTT. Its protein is CASTMGQENEKLFF.

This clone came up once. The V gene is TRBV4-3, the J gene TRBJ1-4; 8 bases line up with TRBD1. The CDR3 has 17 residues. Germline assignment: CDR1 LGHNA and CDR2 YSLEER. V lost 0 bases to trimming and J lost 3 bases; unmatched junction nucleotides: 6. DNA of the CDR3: TGCGCCAGCAGCCAAGAATCCTGGGGACAGGCTAATGAAAAACTGTTTTTT. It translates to CASSQESWGQANEKLFF.

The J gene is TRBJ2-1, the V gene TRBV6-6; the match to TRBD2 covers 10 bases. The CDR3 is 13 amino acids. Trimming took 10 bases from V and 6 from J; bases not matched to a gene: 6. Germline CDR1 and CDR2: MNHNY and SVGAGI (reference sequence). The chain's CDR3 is CATLAGGRNEQFF. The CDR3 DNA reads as TGTGCCACCTTAGCGGGAGGTCGCAATGAGCAGTTCTTC.

CDR3 sequence reads: CASSLGTSLQETQYF. Written as DNA, the CDR3 is TGCGCCAGCAGCTTGGGGACTAGCCTTCAAGAGACCCAGTACTTC. The chain has TRBV5-1 and TRBJ2-5; 8 bases are a match to TRBD2. Germline CDR1 SGHRS, CDR2 YFSETQ. The trim removed 0 bases at V and 2 bases at J, leaving 3 bases unmatched. The CDR3 covers 15 residues.

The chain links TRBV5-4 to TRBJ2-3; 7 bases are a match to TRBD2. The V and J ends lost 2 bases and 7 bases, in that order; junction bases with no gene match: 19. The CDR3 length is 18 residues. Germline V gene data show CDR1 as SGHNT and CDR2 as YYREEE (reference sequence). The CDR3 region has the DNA TGTGCCAGCAGCTTAGCCGTCCTTCGTTCAGGGAGGGGAAATACGCAGTATTTT. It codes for CASSLAVLRSGRGNTQYF.

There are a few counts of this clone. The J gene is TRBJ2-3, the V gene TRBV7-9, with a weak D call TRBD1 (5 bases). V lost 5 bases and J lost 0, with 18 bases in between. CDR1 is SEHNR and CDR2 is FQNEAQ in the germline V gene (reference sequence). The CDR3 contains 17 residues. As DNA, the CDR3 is TGTGCCAGCAGCAGACGACCCCAGGGTTGGAGCACAGATACGCAGTATTTT. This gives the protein CASSRRPQGWSTDTQYF.

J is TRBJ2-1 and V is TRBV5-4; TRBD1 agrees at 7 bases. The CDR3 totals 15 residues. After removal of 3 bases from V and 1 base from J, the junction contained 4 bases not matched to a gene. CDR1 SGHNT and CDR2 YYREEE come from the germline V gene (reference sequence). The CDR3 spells CASSSGTVSYNEQFF. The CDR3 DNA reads TGTGCCAGCAGCTCCGGGACAGTATCCTACAATGAGCAGTTCTTC.

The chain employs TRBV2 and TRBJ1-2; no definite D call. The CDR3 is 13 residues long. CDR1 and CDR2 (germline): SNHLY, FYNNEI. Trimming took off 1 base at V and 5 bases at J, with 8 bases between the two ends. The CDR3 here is CASSEGPAYGYTF. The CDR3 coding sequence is TGTGCCAGCAGTGAAGGGCCCGCATATGGCTACACCTTC.

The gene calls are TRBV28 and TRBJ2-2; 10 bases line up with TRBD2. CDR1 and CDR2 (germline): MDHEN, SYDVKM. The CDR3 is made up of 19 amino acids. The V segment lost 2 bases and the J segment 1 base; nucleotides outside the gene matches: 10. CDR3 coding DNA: TGTGCCAGCAGTTTAGTCCCAGCGGGAGGGCCATTGAACACCGGGGAGCTGTTTTTT. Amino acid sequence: CASSLVPAGGPLNTGELFF.